These 21 T cell receptor beta chains were all obtained from the same sample, sequenced in a study of CD8+CD57+ T cells in acquired aplastic anemia. Genomic DNA acted as the template from which TCR beta VDJ combination and CDR3 sequence profiling were carried out. TCRdb processed the reads anew with MiXCR; each CDR3 protein has one entry. The repertoire holds 80,000 or so distinct CDR3 sequences, under 80% seen once, with roughly 80% in the top ten. The patients chosen for sequencing had shown expansion of CD8+CD57+ cells (detected by flow cytometry). Sequencing was carried out using sorted CD4+, CD8+, or CD8+CD57+ T cells (not recorded which) from PBMCs. These receptors came from a human donor with aplastic anemia.

J is TRBJ1-2 and V is TRBV3-1; a possible D gene is TRBD1 (5 bases). Trimming pared 6 bases from V and 7 bases from J, leaving 12 bases between. Germline CDR1 reads LGHDT; CDR2 reads YNNKEL (reference sequence). This CDR3 has 12 residues. CDR3 DNA sequence: TGTGCCAGCAGTCCCGGGGGTTTTGGCTACACCTTC. It codes for CASSPGGFGYTF.

The rearrangement joins TRBV2 to TRBJ1-1, with D possibly matching TRBD1 (5 bases). Germline values: CDR1 SNHLY, CDR2 FYNNEI. V lost 7 bases, J lost 10 bases, and 22 bases lay in between. The CDR3 consists of 14 residues. CDR3 bases: TGTGCCAGCATAAGGGGAATGTCGGGACGAGTAGCTTTCTTT. Translated, it gives CASIRGMSGRVAFF.

The chain carries TRBV6-2 or TRBV6-3 and TRBJ1-1; 9 nucleotides match TRBD1. V lost 0 bases and J lost 7; bases outside the gene matches: 18. The CDR3 spans 19 residues. CDR1 MNHEY and CDR2 SVGEGT come from the germline V gene. CDR3 loop: CASSYSIVVVEQGANEAFF. Here the CDR3 DNA reads TGTGCCAGCAGTTACTCGATAGTAGTCGTGGAACAGGGGGCGAATGAAGCTTTCTTT.

This clonotype was picked up one time. The CDR3: CASSGGGSQRYNEQFF. The CDR3 bases are TGTGCCAGCAGTGGGGGAGGGTCCCAAAGGTACAATGAGCAGTTCTTC. The gene calls are TRBV25-1 and TRBJ2-1; TRBD2 matches at 7 bases. Germline V gene lookup returns CDR1 MGHDK and CDR2 SYGVNS. Unmatched junction bases numbered 10, after V lost 4 bases and J lost 4 bases. CDR3 length equals 16 residues.

V and J are TRBV19 and TRBJ2-3; 9 bases are a match to TRBD1. CDR3 size: 14 residues. CDR1 LNHDA and CDR2 SQIVND come from the germline V gene (reference sequence). V gave up 5 bases and J gave up 4 bases; unmatched junction bases: 4. As DNA, the CDR3 is TGTGCCAGTAGTCACGGACAGGGGTCAGATACGCAGTATTTT. This translates into CASSHGQGSDTQYF.

The chain couples TRBV10-3 to TRBJ2-1, with D tentatively TRBD1 or TRBD2 (5 bases each). The germline V gene encodes CDR1 ENHRY and CDR2 SYGVKD. The CDR3 loop spans 14 amino acids. V was trimmed by 2 bases and J by 5 bases, leaving 10 bases between them. This CDR3 is CAISEMGRNNEQFF. The CDR3 DNA follows: TGTGCCATCAGTGAGATGGGACGAAACAATGAGCAGTTCTTC.

The rearrangement links TRBV14 to TRBJ2-1, with a possible D match to TRBD1 (7 bases). Looked up from germline, CDR1 is SGHDN and CDR2 is FVKESK. V dropped 2 bases and J dropped 7 bases, with 12 bases sitting between them. The CDR3 runs to 14 residues. The CDR3 region is CASSQMTGRNEQFF. The CDR3 DNA is TGTGCCAGCAGCCAAATGACAGGGAGGAATGAGCAGTTCTTC.

V and J are TRBV7-4 and TRBJ2-3; TRBD2 matches at 7 bases. The CDR3 is 15 amino acids. With 3 bases clipped from V and 1 base from J, the junction kept 4 bases outside the gene matches. Germline assignment: CDR1 SGHVT and CDR2 SQSDAQ. The DNA of the CDR3 is TGTGCCAGCAGCTTGGGACTATCCGGCACAGATACGCAGTATTTT. This codes for CASSLGLSGTDTQYF.

The chain is built from TRBV6-6 and TRBJ2-5; a possible D gene is TRBD2 (5 bases). CDR3 size: 13 residues. Germline CDR1 reads MNHNY; CDR2 reads SVGAGI (reference sequence). V shed 4 bases and J shed 3 bases, with 9 bases lying between them. The CDR3 nucleotides read TGTGCCAGCAGTTCGCCCGGGAAAGAGACCCAGTACTTC. This translates into CASSSPGKETQYF.

This clonotype is a singleton in its sample. The chain uses TRBV10-1 and TRBJ2-5, with 9 bases fitting TRBD2. The J segment lost 3 bases and the V segment lost 3 bases, leaving 23 bases of the junction unmatched. The CDR3 sequence is 21 residues long. Per the germline V gene, CDR1 is WNHNN and CDR2 is SYGVQD (reference sequence). CDR3 sequence: CASSDIGGSLAGMPVEETQYF. Here the CDR3 DNA reads TGCGCCAGCAGTGATATCGGTGGATCCCTAGCGGGGATGCCGGTTGAAGAGACCCAGTACTTC.

This chain links TRBV19 with TRBJ2-5; D gene uncertain. Germline V CDR1 and CDR2: LNHDA, SQIVND (reference sequence). CDR3 length equals 12 residues. V shed 4 bases and J shed 3 bases, with 6 bases lying between them. In DNA form, the CDR3 reads TGTGCCAGTAGTAGTAGGGAAGAGACCCAGTACTTC. Translated, it gives CASSSREETQYF.

This clonotype appeared once. The CDR3 here is CASSLGGENTEAFF. In nucleotides, the CDR3 is TGTGCCAGCAGCTTAGGGGGCGAGAACACTGAAGCTTTCTTT. The chain joins TRBV7-9 to TRBJ1-1; perhaps TRBD1 as D (5 bases). The CDR3 extends over 14 amino acids. Trimming took 1 base from V and 1 from J, leaving 7 bases between them. Germline CDR1 SEHNR, CDR2 FQNEAQ (reference sequence).

The chain carries TRBV2 and TRBJ1-2; perhaps TRBD1 as D (5 bases). There are 14 residues in the CDR3. V gave up 4 bases and J gave up 6 bases, with 15 bases separating them. Germline CDR1 and CDR2: SNHLY and FYNNEI. The CDR3 loop reads CASSADGAADGYTF. CDR3 coding DNA: TGTGCCAGCAGTGCCGACGGGGCGGCGGATGGCTACACCTTC.

The CDR3 DNA reads as TGTGCCATCAGTGAAGGGCAGGGGCGCCCCGTCCTGACTTTC. Its protein product is CAISEGQGRPVLTF. V usage is TRBV10-3 and J usage is TRBJ2-6, with a weak D call TRBD1 (6 bases). The CDR3 has 14 amino acids. V lost 3 bases and J lost 12, with 15 bases in between. Germline CDR1 reads ENHRY; CDR2 reads SYGVKD.

The gene calls are TRBV20-1 and TRBJ2-1; 9 positions agree with TRBD2. The ends lost 5 bases at V and 3 bases at J; junction bases unmatched: 2. This CDR3 is built from 13 residues. From germline, CDR1 is DFQATT and CDR2 SNEGSKA (reference sequence). CDR3 in amino acids: CSAPAGGYNEQFF. DNA of the CDR3: TGCAGTGCTCCAGCGGGAGGCTACAATGAGCAGTTCTTC.

This clonotype was counted a few times. The V call is TRBV29-1, the J call TRBJ2-7; maybe TRBD1 (6 bases). V was cut by 1 base and J by 3 bases, with 7 bases left in between. The CDR3 sequence is 12 residues long. The germline V gene encodes CDR1 SQVTM and CDR2 ANQGSEA. CDR3 in DNA: TGCAGCGTTGAAGGGACAGACTACGAGCAGTACTTC. Translation: CSVEGTDYEQYF.

The chain recombines TRBV20-1 with TRBJ2-1, with D possibly matching TRBD1 (5 bases). V lost 2 bases, J lost 15 bases, and 23 bases lay in between. The CDR3 extends over 14 amino acids. Germline assignment: CDR1 DFQATT and CDR2 SNEGSKA (reference sequence). The CDR3 protein is CSARPQTEDPTPFF. DNA for the CDR3: TGCAGTGCTAGACCCCAGACAGAAGATCCTACCCCGTTCTTC.

This rearrangement joins TRBV29-1 to TRBJ1-1; D ambiguous. This CDR3 is built from 10 residues. V was pared by 7 bases and J by 7 bases, with 10 bases between. Germline-derived CDR1 and CDR2 are SQVTM and ANQGSEA. For the CDR3, the DNA is TGCAGCGCCCCCGGTATTGAAGCTTTCTTT. Residues: CSAPGIEAFF.

Concerning this clonotype: One end of the junction does not line up with germline, which may come from a read error. V is TRBV20-1 and J is TRBJ2-7, with D uncertain. Germline CDR1 and CDR2: DFQATT and SNEGSKA (reference sequence). The CDR3 runs to 14 residues. The CDR3 DNA follows: TGCAGTGCTAGAGTAGCAGGAACCTCCTACGGGCAGTACTTC. It codes for CSARVAGTSYGQYF.

The chain is built from TRBV2 and TRBJ2-3, with D perhaps given as TRBD1 or TRBD2 (5 bases each). In germline, CDR1 is SNHLY, CDR2 FYNNEI. The ends were cut back, 6 bases at V and 2 bases at J, with 12 bases in the middle. This CDR3 has 14 amino acids. The CDR3 region is CASSGDDPTDTQYF. CDR3 coding DNA: TGTGCCAGCAGCGGGGACGACCCCACAGATACGCAGTATTTT.

The chain is built from TRBV12-5 and TRBJ2-7; D ambiguous. Trimming removed 7 bases at V and 4 bases at J, with 11 bases between. In germline, CDR1 is LGHNT, CDR2 FRNRAP. The CDR3 loop spans 12 amino acids. CDR3 coding DNA: TGTGCTAGTGCCTCCGGTGGGTACGAGCAGTACTTC. This encodes CASASGGYEQYF. The entire variable domain, with the rest obtained from reference TRBV12-5 and TRBJ2-7, is as follows: DARVTQTPRHKVTEMGQEVTMRCQPILGHNTVFWYRQTMMQGLELLAYFRNRAPLDDSGMPKDRFSAEMPDATLATLKIQPSEPRDSAVYFCASASGGYEQYFGPGTRLTVT.